Listed below are T cell receptor beta chains from one sample, sequenced in a study of T cell responses to AZD1222 COVID-19 vaccine. Only in-frame clones appear in the TCRdb table, and some are missing; sequencing was by immunoSEQ multiplex PCR. The data hold 120,000 or so clones, with 80% to 90% observed a single time. Here the sequenced sample was peripheral blood, taken on day 0 of MenACWY control vaccination. These receptors were obtained from an adult in good health. The conserved cysteine and the conserved F or W are not part of the CDR3 here. A D gene is named only where the DNA matches it firmly. The listing skips clone size in some rows; elsewhere it reads once, few, many or a size class.

j_call: TRBJ2-1; cdr3_length: 14; clone_size: -; v_call: TRBV5-4; d_call: TRBD2; cdr3_aa: ASSLKREDLSDEQF
j_call: TRBJ1-1; cdr3_length: 12; clone_size: -; v_call: TRBV5-1; d_call: -; cdr3_aa: ASRFLAGSTEAF
j_call: TRBJ2-1; cdr3_length: 13; clone_size: once; v_call: TRBV6-5; d_call: -; cdr3_aa: ASMLGRNPSGEQF
j_call: TRBJ2-1; cdr3_length: 15; clone_size: -; v_call: TRBV4-1; d_call: TRBD2; cdr3_aa: ASSQEAGGPSYNEQF
j_call: TRBJ2-1; cdr3_length: 14; clone_size: -; v_call: TRBV5-6; d_call: -; cdr3_aa: ASSLISKDPNNEQF
j_call: TRBJ1-1; cdr3_length: 11; clone_size: few; v_call: TRBV11-1; d_call: -; cdr3_aa: ASSIIQGTEAF
j_call: TRBJ1-2; cdr3_length: 13; clone_size: -; v_call: TRBV5-4; d_call: -; cdr3_aa: ASSFYRELGYGYT
j_call: TRBJ1-2; cdr3_length: 11; clone_size: -; v_call: TRBV29-1; d_call: -; cdr3_aa: SSQGPSMNGYT
j_call: TRBJ2-7; cdr3_length: 13; clone_size: -; v_call: TRBV7-2; d_call: -; cdr3_aa: ASSLVSAGGYEQY
j_call: TRBJ1-4; cdr3_length: 13; clone_size: -; v_call: TRBV19; d_call: TRBD1; cdr3_aa: ASRDRGGINEKLF
j_call: TRBJ2-2; cdr3_length: 12; clone_size: -; v_call: TRBV19; d_call: -; cdr3_aa: ASVSLTNTGELF
j_call: TRBJ1-1; cdr3_length: 11; clone_size: -; v_call: TRBV19; d_call: -; cdr3_aa: ASSITRGTEAF
j_call: TRBJ2-2; cdr3_length: 12; clone_size: -; v_call: TRBV11-2; d_call: -; cdr3_aa: ASSSGQNTGELF
j_call: TRBJ1-1; cdr3_length: 13; clone_size: -; v_call: TRBV7-3; d_call: TRBD1; cdr3_aa: ASSLRGTGGTEAF
j_call: TRBJ2-5; cdr3_length: 13; clone_size: -; v_call: TRBV4-1; d_call: -; cdr3_aa: ASSHGPKGEETQY
j_call: TRBJ2-1; cdr3_length: 9; clone_size: -; v_call: TRBV5-4; d_call: TRBD1; cdr3_aa: ASSQGAEQF
j_call: TRBJ2-5; cdr3_length: 13; clone_size: -; v_call: TRBV7-3; d_call: TRBD2; cdr3_aa: ASSLGASGRETQY
j_call: TRBJ1-1; cdr3_length: 13; clone_size: -; v_call: TRBV5-1; d_call: -; cdr3_aa: ASSLVREVGTEAF
j_call: TRBJ1-1; cdr3_length: 13; clone_size: medium-sized; v_call: TRBV5-4; d_call: -; cdr3_aa: ASSWEKGIDTEAF
j_call: TRBJ1-1; cdr3_length: 12; clone_size: -; v_call: TRBV7-8; d_call: -; cdr3_aa: ASSSEGGDAEAF
j_call: TRBJ2-7; cdr3_length: 13; clone_size: -; v_call: TRBV5-4; d_call: -; cdr3_aa: ASSYPGTPPYEQY
j_call: TRBJ2-1; cdr3_length: 11; clone_size: -; v_call: TRBV7-2; d_call: -; cdr3_aa: ASSLGTPNEQF
j_call: TRBJ2-7; cdr3_length: 10; clone_size: -; v_call: TRBV5-6; d_call: -; cdr3_aa: ASSLFSAEQY
j_call: TRBJ2-2; cdr3_length: 12; clone_size: -; v_call: TRBV6-4; d_call: TRBD2; cdr3_aa: ASSPGEGPGELF
j_call: TRBJ2-1; cdr3_length: 14; clone_size: -; v_call: TRBV28; d_call: TRBD1; cdr3_aa: ASKPLGQGASNEQF
j_call: TRBJ1-4; cdr3_length: 13; clone_size: -; v_call: TRBV18; d_call: -; cdr3_aa: ASSPRDLDGEKLF
j_call: TRBJ2-7; cdr3_length: 12; clone_size: -; v_call: TRBV11-2; d_call: -; cdr3_aa: ASSSSETSGEQY
j_call: TRBJ2-5; cdr3_length: 12; clone_size: -; v_call: TRBV7-2; d_call: -; cdr3_aa: ASSSWGVKETQY
j_call: TRBJ2-7; cdr3_length: 12; clone_size: -; v_call: TRBV9; d_call: -; cdr3_aa: ASSVSSDVNRQY
j_call: TRBJ1-4; cdr3_length: 10; clone_size: -; v_call: TRBV11-2; d_call: -; cdr3_aa: ASSLAAGELF
j_call: TRBJ1-5; cdr3_length: 10; clone_size: -; v_call: TRBV30; d_call: -; cdr3_aa: AWSEGNQPQH
j_call: TRBJ2-7; cdr3_length: 12; clone_size: -; v_call: TRBV5-1; d_call: -; cdr3_aa: ASRAWGSSYEQY
j_call: TRBJ2-7; cdr3_length: 9; clone_size: -; v_call: TRBV21-1; d_call: -; cdr3_aa: ASRTGTNEY
j_call: TRBJ2-3; cdr3_length: 12; clone_size: once; v_call: TRBV24-1; d_call: TRBD2; cdr3_aa: ATSPGGSAPKQY
j_call: TRBJ2-7; cdr3_length: 11; clone_size: -; v_call: TRBV14; d_call: -; cdr3_aa: ASSQVSYYEQY
j_call: TRBJ2-7; cdr3_length: 11; clone_size: -; v_call: TRBV30; d_call: TRBD2; cdr3_aa: AFIPAGEYEQY
j_call: TRBJ2-5; cdr3_length: 13; clone_size: -; v_call: TRBV5-1; d_call: TRBD1; cdr3_aa: ASSSDRGAQETQY
j_call: TRBJ2-2; cdr3_length: 16; clone_size: -; v_call: TRBV9; d_call: TRBD2; cdr3_aa: ASSVVSAGGANTGELF
j_call: TRBJ2-3; cdr3_length: 13; clone_size: -; v_call: TRBV7-3; d_call: TRBD2; cdr3_aa: ASSRSGDGTDTQY
j_call: TRBJ2-3; cdr3_length: 13; clone_size: once; v_call: TRBV25-1; d_call: TRBD1; cdr3_aa: ASSPYRGSADTQY
j_call: TRBJ2-7; cdr3_length: 12; clone_size: -; v_call: TRBV28; d_call: TRBD2; cdr3_aa: ASMGGISNYEQY
j_call: TRBJ1-4; cdr3_length: 13; clone_size: once; v_call: TRBV19; d_call: -; cdr3_aa: ASSIIDGDLRKLF
j_call: TRBJ2-7; cdr3_length: 12; clone_size: few; v_call: TRBV7-9; d_call: TRBD2; cdr3_aa: ASSVIAGVYEQY
j_call: TRBJ1-1; cdr3_length: 13; clone_size: -; v_call: TRBV4-1; d_call: -; cdr3_aa: ASSQGQGPNTEAF
j_call: TRBJ2-7; cdr3_length: 15; clone_size: -; v_call: TRBV15; d_call: -; cdr3_aa: ATSTSPLADLYYEQY
j_call: TRBJ2-7; cdr3_length: 11; clone_size: -; v_call: TRBV27; d_call: TRBD2; cdr3_aa: ASTGGVLYEQY
j_call: TRBJ2-5; cdr3_length: 14; clone_size: few; v_call: TRBV9; d_call: TRBD2; cdr3_aa: ASSVDVGTGGETQY
j_call: TRBJ2-7; cdr3_length: 15; clone_size: -; v_call: TRBV4-2; d_call: -; cdr3_aa: ASSQGGPQAGRSEQY
j_call: TRBJ2-5; cdr3_length: 11; clone_size: -; v_call: TRBV2; d_call: -; cdr3_aa: ASSVRGGETQY
j_call: TRBJ2-1; cdr3_length: 15; clone_size: -; v_call: TRBV7-9; d_call: TRBD2; cdr3_aa: ASSSPRAGDDNNEQF
j_call: TRBJ1-5; cdr3_length: 15; clone_size: -; v_call: TRBV3-1/TRBV3-2; d_call: -; cdr3_aa: ASSQEAVGGVDQPQH
j_call: TRBJ2-5; cdr3_length: 13; clone_size: -; v_call: TRBV18; d_call: TRBD2; cdr3_aa: ASSPIAGGAETQY
j_call: TRBJ1-1; cdr3_length: 14; clone_size: -; v_call: TRBV28; d_call: TRBD1; cdr3_aa: ASSWGQARGDSEAF